This T cell receptor (beta chain) originates from a study of blood T cells in healthy people across ages. General study points: PBMCs went unsorted, and a conclusive naive versus antigen-experienced comparison was therefore prevented. TCR beta diversity tracked closely with naive T cell percentage.

A sample-barcoded 5' primer and a J-beta primer mix were used in a second PCR of about 7 to 12 cycles. Individual samples furnished no less than 2.5 million CDR3-containing paired-end reads apiece. MiXCR, applied by TCRdb to the 5' RACE reads, yields one record per CDR3 protein. The sample has about 590,000 distinct CDR3 sequences, roughly 30% seen once. Each donor was a healthy Caucasian individual from Russia, aged about 6 to 100. In regard to this clonotype: Its target is unknown.

Input material: blood. This clonotype was obtained from a woman older than 75 in good health.

CDR3 sequence reads: CASSSERGNQETQYF. CDR3 nucleotides: TGTGCCAGCAGCTCGGAGCGGGGGAATCAAGAGACCCAGTACTTC. J is TRBJ2-5 and V is TRBV11-2, with 8 nucleotides matching TRBD2. Germline CDR1 reads SGHAT; CDR2 reads FQNNGV. V trimming: 4 bases; J trimming: 2 bases; junction bases outside the gene matches: 6. The CDR3 is 15 amino acids.